This record looks at one T cell receptor beta chain sequence and its context. This entry comes from a study of control samples from healthy donors and cancer patients. The V gene's germline CDR1 is SGHRS and CDR2 YFSETQ. CDR3 length: 16 residues. V shed 0 bases and J 4 bases; nucleotides not matched to a gene: 7. TCRdb keeps only in-frame clones here, not all; method: immunoSEQ multiplex PCR. In the table there are around 70,000 clones, approximately 94% of which are singletons. This chain uses TRBV5-1 with TRBJ2-1; the match to TRBD1 covers 7 bases. Sequencing input: blood. This sequence was found in a woman aged 25 to 39 in good health. CDR3 region: CASSLVSTGVYNEQFF. CDR3 DNA: TGCGCCAGCAGCTTGGTGTCCACAGGGGTATACAATGAGCAGTTCTTC.